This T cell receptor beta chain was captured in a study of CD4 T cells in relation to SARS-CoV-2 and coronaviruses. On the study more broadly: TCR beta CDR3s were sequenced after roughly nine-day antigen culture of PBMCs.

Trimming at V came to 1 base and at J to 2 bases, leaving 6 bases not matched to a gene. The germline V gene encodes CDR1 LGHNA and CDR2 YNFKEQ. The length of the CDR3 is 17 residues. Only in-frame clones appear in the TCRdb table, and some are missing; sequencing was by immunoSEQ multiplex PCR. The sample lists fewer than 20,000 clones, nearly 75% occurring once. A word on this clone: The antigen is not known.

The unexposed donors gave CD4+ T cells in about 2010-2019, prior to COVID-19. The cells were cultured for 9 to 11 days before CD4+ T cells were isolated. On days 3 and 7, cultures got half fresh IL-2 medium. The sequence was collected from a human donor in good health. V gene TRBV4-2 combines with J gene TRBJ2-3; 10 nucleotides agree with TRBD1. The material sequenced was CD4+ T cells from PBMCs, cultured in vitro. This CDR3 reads CASSQVPGQGNTDTQYF. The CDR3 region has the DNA TGTGCCAGCAGCCAAGTCCCGGGACAGGGGAACACAGATACGCAGTATTTT.